This section outlines one T cell receptor beta chain sequence together with its context. Its antigen is not known. This record belongs to a study of CD8 T cells in Susac syndrome. At the level of the study: Patients with Susac syndrome were therapy-naive, on corticosteroids, or on intravenous immunoglobulin alone at the time that blood was drawn.

A quantity of roughly 0.5 to 1 ug RNA underwent reverse transcription using random hexamers. TCRdb re-called the immunoSEQ multiplex PCR reads through MiXCR, storing one row per CDR3 protein. This sample has about 140,000 distinct CDR3 sequences, with 90% to 96% found just once. V was cut by 3 bases and J by 2 bases, with 16 bases left in between. Germline V gene lookup returns CDR1 SQVTM and CDR2 ANQGSEA. The CDR3 loop spans 15 amino acids. Study results and limitations: As acknowledged by the study, its TCR sequencing and HLA analysis included a relatively small number of individuals.

TCR beta from blood CD8+ and CD4+ T cells was sequenced. The source material was CD4+ T cells from PBMCs. The receptor was isolated from a human donor with Susac syndrome. This chain connects TRBV29-1 to TRBJ2-5, with D possibly TRBD1 on 6 matching bases. The CDR3 is CSVDRQGTPQETQYF. The CDR3 region has the DNA TGCAGCGTTGATCGTCAGGGGACACCACAAGAGACCCAGTACTTC.